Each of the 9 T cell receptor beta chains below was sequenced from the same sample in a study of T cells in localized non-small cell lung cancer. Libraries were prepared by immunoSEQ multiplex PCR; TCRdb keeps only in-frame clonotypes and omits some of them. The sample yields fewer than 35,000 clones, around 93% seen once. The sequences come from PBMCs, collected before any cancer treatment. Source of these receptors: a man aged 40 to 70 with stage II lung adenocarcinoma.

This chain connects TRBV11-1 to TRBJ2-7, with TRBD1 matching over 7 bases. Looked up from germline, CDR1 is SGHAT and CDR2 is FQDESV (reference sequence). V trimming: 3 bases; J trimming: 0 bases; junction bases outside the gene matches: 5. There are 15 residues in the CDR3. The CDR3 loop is CASSLTQGTSYEQYF. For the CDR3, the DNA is TGTGCCAGCAGCTTGACACAGGGGACCTCCTACGAGCAGTACTTC.

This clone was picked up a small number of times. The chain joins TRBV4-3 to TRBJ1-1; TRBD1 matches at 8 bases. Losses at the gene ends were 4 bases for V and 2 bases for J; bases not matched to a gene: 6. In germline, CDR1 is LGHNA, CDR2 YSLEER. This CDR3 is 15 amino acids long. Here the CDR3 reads CASSPRQGTNTEAFF. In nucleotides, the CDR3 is TGCGCCAGCAGCCCTCGACAGGGGACAAACACTGAAGCTTTCTTT.

CDR3 in amino acids: CASSKTSGNGETQYF. DNA for the CDR3: TGTGCCAGCAGCAAGACTAGCGGGAATGGGGAGACCCAGTACTTC. The gene calls are TRBV2 and TRBJ2-5; 11 bases match TRBD2. Germline assignment: CDR1 SNHLY and CDR2 FYNNEI. The CDR3 is 15 amino acids. J gave up 5 bases and V 6 bases, and 8 bases lay outside the gene matches.

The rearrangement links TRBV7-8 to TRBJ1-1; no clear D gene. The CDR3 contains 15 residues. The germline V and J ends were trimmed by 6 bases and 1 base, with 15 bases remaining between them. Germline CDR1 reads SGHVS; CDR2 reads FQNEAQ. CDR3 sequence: CASRYEVRANTEAFF. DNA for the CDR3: TGTGCCAGCAGATACGAGGTACGGGCGAACACTGAAGCTTTCTTT. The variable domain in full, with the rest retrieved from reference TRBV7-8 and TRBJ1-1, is GAGVSQSPRYKVAKRGQDVALRCDPISGHVSLFWYQQALGQGPEFLTYFQNEAQLDKSGLPSDRFFAERPEGSVSTLKIQRTQQEDSAVYLCASRYEVRANTEAFFGQGTRLTVV.

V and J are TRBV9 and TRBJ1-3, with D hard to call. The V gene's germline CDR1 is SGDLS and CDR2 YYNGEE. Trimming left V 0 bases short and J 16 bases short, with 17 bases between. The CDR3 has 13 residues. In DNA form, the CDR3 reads TGTGCCAGCAGCGTAGAGGCCCGATCGGTTACGTATTTT. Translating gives CASSVEARSVTYF.

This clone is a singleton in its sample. The CDR3: CASSIQGGEQFF. CDR3 DNA sequence: TGTGCCAGTAGTATCCAGGGTGGTGAGCAGTTCTTC. The J gene is TRBJ2-1, the V gene TRBV19; D possibly corresponds to TRBD1 (5 bases). CDR3 size: 12 residues. Germline CDR1 LNHDA, CDR2 SQIVND (reference sequence). The V end was cut by 3 bases, the J end by 9 bases, with 9 bases between.

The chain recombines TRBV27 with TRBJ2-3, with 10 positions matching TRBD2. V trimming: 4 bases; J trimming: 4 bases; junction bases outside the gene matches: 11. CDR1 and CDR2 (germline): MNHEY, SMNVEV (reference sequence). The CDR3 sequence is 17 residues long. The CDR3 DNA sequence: TGTGCCAGCAGTTCCCCCAGTCTAGCGGGAGTAGCAGATACGCAGTATTTT. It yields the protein CASSSPSLAGVADTQYF.

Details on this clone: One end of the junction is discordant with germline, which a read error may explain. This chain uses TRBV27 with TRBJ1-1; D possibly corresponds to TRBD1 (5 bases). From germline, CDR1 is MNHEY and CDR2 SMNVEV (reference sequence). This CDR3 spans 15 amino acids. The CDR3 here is CASSSQGQLKTEAFF. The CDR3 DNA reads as TGTGCCAGCAGTTCGCAGGGCCAGTTGAAGACTGAAGCTTTCTTT.

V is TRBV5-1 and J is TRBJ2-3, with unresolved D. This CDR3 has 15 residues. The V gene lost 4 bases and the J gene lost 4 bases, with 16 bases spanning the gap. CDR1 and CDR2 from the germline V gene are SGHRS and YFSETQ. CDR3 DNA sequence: TGCGCCAGCAGCACCTCCCGGAGCCCCCCAGATACGCAGTATTTT. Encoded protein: CASSTSRSPPDTQYF.